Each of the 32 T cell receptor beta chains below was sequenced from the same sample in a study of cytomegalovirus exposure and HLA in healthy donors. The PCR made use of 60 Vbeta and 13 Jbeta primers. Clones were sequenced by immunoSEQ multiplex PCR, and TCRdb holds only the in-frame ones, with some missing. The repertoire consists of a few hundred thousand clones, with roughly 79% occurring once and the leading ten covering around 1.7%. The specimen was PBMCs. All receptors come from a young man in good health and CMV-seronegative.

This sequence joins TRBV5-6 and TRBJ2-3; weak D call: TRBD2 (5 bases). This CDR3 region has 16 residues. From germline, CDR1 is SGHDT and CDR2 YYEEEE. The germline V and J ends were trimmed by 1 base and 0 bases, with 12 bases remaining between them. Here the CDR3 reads CASSLRATGSTDTQYF. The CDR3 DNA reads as TGTGCCAGCAGCTTGCGGGCAACGGGGAGCACAGATACGCAGTATTTT. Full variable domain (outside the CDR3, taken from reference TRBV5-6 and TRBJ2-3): DAGVTQSPTHLIKTRGQQVTLRCSPKSGHDTVSWYQQALGQGPQFIFQYYEEEERQRGNFPDRFSGHQFPNYSSELNVNALLLGDSALYLCASSLRATGSTDTQYFGPGTRLTVL.

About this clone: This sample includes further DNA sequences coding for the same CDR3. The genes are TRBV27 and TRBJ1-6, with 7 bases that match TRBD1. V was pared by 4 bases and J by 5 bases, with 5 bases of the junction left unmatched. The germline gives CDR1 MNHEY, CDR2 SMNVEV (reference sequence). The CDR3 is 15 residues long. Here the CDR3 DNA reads TGTGCCAGCAGTTCACGGGACAGTGATAATTCACCCCTCCACTTT. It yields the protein CASSSRDSDNSPLHF.

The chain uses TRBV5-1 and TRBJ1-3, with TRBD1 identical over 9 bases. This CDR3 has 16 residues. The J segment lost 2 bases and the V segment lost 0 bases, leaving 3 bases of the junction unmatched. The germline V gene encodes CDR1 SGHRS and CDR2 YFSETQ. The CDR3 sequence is CASSLGGQGTGNTIYF. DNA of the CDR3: TGCGCCAGCAGCTTGGGTGGACAGGGGACTGGAAACACCATATATTTT.

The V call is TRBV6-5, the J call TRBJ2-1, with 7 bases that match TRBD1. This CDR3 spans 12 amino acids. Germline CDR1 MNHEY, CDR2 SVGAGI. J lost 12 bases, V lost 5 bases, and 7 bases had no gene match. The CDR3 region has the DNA TGTGCCAGCAGTACCGGGGACAGATCGCAGTTCTTC. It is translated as CASSTGDRSQFF.

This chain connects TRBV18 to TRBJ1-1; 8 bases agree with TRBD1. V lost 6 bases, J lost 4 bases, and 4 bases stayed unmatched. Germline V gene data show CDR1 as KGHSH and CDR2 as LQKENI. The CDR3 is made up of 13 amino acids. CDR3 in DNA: TGTGCCAGCTCTCCAACAGGGGGCACTGAAGCTTTCTTT. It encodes CASSPTGGTEAFF. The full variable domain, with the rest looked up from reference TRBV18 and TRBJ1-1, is NAGVMQNPRHLVRRRGQEARLRCSPMKGHSHVYWYRQLPEEGLKFMVYLQKENIIDESGMPKERFSAEFPKEGPSILRIQQVVRGDSAAYFCASSPTGGTEAFFGQGTRLTVV.

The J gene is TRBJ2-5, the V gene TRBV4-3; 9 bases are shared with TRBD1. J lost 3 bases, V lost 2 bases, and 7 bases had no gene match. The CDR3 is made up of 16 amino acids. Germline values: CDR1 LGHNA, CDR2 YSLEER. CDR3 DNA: TGCGCCAGCAGCCAAATGGATAGACAGGGGGAAGAGACCCAGTACTTC. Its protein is CASSQMDRQGEETQYF.

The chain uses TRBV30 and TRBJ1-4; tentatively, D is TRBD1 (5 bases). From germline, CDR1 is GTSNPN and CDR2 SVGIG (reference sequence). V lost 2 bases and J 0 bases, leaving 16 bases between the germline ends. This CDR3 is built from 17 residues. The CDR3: CAWSMGGYSATNEKLFF. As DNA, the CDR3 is TGTGCCTGGAGTATGGGGGGATACAGTGCAACTAATGAAAAACTGTTTTTT.

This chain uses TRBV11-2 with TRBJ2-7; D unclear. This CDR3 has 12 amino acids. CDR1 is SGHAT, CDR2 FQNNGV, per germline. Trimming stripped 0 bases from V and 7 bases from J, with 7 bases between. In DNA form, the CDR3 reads TGTGCCAGCAGCTTAGAGAGAGGTGAGCAGTACTTC. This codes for CASSLERGEQYF.

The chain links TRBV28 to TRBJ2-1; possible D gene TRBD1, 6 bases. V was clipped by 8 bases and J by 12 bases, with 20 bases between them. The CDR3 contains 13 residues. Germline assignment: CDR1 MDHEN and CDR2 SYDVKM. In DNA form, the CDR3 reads TGTGCCAGCCTCTCTCCTGACAGGAGGTCGCAGTTCTTC. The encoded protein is CASLSPDRRSQFF.

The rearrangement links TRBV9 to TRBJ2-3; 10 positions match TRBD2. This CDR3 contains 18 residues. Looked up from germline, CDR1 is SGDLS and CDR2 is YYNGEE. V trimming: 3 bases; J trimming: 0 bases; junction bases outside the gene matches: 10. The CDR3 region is CASSGVSGGPYSTDTQYF. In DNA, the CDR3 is TGTGCCAGCAGCGGTGTTAGCGGGGGGCCGTATAGCACAGATACGCAGTATTTT.

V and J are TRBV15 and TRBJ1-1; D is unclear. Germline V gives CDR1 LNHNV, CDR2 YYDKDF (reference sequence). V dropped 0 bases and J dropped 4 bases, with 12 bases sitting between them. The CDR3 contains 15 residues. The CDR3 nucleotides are TGTGCCACCAGCAGAGATGTGGAGGGCAGCACTGAAGCTTTCTTT. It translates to CATSRDVEGSTEAFF.

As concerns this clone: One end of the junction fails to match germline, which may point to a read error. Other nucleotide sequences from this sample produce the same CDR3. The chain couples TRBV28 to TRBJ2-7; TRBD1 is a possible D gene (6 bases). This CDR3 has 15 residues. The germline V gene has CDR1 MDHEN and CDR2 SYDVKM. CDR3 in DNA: TGCGCCAGCACTACCGCGGCTCAGGGGAAACACGAGCAGTACTTC. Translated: CASTTAAQGKHEQYF.

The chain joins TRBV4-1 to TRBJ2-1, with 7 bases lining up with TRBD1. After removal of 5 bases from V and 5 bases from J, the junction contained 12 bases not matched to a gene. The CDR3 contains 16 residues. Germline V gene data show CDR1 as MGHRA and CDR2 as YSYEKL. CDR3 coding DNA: TGCGCCAGCAGCAAACGGACAGGAAAAACCCACAATGAGCAGTTCTTC. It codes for CASSKRTGKTHNEQFF.

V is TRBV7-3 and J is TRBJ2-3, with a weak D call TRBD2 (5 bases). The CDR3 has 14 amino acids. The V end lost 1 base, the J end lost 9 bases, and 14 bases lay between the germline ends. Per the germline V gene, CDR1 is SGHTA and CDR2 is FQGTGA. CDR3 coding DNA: TGTGCCAGCAGCTTAAACCCGGGATACGGGACGCAGTATTTT. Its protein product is CASSLNPGYGTQYF.

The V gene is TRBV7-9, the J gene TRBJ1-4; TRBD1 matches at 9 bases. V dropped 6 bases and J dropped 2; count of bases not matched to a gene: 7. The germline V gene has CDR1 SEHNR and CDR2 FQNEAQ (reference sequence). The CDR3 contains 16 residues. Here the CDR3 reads CASSRDREGTNEKLFF. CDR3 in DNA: TGTGCCAGCAGTCGGGACAGGGAGGGGACTAATGAAAAACTGTTTTTT.

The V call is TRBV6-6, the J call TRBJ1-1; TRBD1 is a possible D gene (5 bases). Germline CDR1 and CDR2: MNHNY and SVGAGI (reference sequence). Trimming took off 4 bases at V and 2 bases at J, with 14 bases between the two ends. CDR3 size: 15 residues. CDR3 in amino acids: CASSFSNQGNTEAFF. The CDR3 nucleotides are TGTGCCAGCAGTTTTTCCAACCAGGGAAACACTGAAGCTTTCTTT.

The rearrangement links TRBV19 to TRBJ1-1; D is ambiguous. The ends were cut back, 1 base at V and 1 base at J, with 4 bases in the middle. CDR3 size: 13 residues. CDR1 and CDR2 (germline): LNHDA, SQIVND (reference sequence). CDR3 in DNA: TGTGCCAGTAGTATAGCATGGAACACTGAAGCTTTCTTT. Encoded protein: CASSIAWNTEAFF.

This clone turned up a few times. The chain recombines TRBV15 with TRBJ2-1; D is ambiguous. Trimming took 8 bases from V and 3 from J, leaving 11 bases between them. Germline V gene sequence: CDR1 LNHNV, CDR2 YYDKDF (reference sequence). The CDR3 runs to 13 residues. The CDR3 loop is CATGRDLYNEQFF. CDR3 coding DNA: TGTGCCACCGGAAGAGACCTCTACAATGAGCAGTTCTTC.

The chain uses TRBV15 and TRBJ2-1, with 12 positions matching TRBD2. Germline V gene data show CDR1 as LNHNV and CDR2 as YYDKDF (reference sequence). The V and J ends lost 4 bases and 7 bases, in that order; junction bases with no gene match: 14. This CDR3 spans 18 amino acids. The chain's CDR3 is CATSNPLVTSGSLNEQFF. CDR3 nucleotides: TGTGCCACCAGCAACCCTTTAGTGACTAGCGGGAGTTTAAATGAGCAGTTCTTC.

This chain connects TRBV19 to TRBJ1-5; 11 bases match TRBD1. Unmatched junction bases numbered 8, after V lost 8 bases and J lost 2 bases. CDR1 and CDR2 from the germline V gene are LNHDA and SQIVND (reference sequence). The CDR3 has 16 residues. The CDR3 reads CASLGQGAWGNQPQHF. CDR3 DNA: TGTGCCAGTCTAGGACAGGGGGCTTGGGGCAATCAGCCCCAGCATTTT.

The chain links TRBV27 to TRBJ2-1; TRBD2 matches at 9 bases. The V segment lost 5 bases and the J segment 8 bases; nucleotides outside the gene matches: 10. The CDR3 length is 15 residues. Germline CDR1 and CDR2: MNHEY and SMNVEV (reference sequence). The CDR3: CASSPWREGRYEQFF. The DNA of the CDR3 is TGTGCCAGCAGTCCCTGGCGGGAGGGCCGTTATGAGCAGTTCTTC.

The CDR3 DNA reads TGCGCCAGCAGCCCCGGACAGGGTGCAGGTTATGAGCAGTTCTTC. The encoded protein is CASSPGQGAGYEQFF. The chain joins TRBV4-3 to TRBJ2-1; 8 bases are shared with TRBD1. This CDR3 comprises 15 residues. J was trimmed by 8 bases and V by 4 bases; bases with no gene match: 10. CDR1 and CDR2 from the germline V gene are LGHNA and YSLEER.

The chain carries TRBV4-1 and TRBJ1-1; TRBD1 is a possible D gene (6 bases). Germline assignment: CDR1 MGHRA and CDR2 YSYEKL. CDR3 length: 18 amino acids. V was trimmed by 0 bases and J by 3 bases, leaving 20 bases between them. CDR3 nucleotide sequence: TGCGCCAGCAGCCAAGATGGGGGCGTAGCAGGGGAGTACACTGAAGCTTTCTTT. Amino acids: CASSQDGGVAGEYTEAFF.

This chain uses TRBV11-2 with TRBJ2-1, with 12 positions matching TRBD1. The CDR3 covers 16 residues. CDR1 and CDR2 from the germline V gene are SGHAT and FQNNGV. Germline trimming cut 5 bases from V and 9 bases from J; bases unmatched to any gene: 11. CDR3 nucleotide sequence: TGTGCCAGCAGCCCCCAACCGGGACAGGGGGCAGCTGAGCAGTTCTTC. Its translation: CASSPQPGQGAAEQFF.

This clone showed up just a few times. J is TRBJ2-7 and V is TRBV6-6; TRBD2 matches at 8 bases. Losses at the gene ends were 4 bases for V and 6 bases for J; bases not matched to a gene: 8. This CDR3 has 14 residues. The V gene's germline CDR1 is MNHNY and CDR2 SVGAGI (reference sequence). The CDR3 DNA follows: TGTGCCAGCAGTTTAGCGGGGCGGCTCGGCGAGCAGTACTTC. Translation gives CASSLAGRLGEQYF.

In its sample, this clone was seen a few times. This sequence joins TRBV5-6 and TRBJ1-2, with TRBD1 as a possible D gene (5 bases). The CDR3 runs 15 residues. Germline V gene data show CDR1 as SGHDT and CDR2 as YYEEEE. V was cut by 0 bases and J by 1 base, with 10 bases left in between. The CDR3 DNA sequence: TGTGCCAGCAGCTTGGAGGGGCCCAGTAACTATGGCTACACCTTC. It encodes CASSLEGPSNYGYTF.

The CDR3: CASSLWGASGLAEQFF. The CDR3, as DNA: TGTGCCAGCAGTTTATGGGGGGCTAGCGGGCTCGCGGAGCAGTTCTTC. This chain links TRBV28 with TRBJ2-1, with 8 bases that match TRBD2. Germline CDR1 reads MDHEN; CDR2 reads SYDVKM. After removal of 0 bases from V and 10 bases from J, the junction contained 11 bases not matched to a gene. This CDR3 has 16 residues. The full variable domain, its missing parts supplied by reference TRBV28 and TRBJ2-1, is DVKVTQSSRYLVKRTGEKVFLECVQDMDHENMFWYRQDPGLGLRLIYFSYDVKMKEKGDIPEGYSVSREKKERFSLILESASTNQTSMYLCASSLWGASGLAEQFFGPGTRLTVL.

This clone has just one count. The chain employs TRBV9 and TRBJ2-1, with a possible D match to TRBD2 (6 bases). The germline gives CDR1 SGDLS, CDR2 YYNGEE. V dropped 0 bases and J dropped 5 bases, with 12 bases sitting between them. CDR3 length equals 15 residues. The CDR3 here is CASSVDGLTNNEQFF. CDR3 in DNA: TGTGCCAGCAGCGTAGATGGACTAACTAACAATGAGCAGTTCTTC.

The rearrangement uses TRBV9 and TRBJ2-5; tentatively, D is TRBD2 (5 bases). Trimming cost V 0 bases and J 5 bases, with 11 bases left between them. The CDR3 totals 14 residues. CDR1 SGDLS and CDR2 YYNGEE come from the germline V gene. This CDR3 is CASSVELGEETQYF. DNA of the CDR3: TGTGCCAGCAGCGTAGAACTCGGGGAGGAGACCCAGTACTTC.

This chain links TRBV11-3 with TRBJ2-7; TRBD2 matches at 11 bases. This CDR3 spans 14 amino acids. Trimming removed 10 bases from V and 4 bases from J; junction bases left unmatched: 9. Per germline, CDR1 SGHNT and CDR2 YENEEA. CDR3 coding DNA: TGTGCCACGAGGGCTAGCGGGGGGATTTACGAGCAGTACTTC. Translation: CATRASGGIYEQYF.

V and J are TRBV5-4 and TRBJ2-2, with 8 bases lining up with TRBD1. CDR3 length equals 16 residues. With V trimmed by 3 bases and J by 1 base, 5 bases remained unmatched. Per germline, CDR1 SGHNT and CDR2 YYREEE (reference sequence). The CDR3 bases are TGTGCCAGCAGCTCCCCGGGGACAGGGAACACCGGGGAGCTGTTTTTT. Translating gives CASSSPGTGNTGELFF.

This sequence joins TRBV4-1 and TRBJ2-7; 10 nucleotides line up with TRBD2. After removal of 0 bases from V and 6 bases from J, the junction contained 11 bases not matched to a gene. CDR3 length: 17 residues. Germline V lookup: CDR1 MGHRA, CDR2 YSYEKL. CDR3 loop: CASSQDGAGGPGIEQYF. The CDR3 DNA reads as TGCGCCAGCAGCCAAGATGGAGCGGGGGGGCCTGGGATCGAGCAGTACTTC.